The 7 T cell receptor beta chains in this list originate from one sample, sequenced in a study of blood T cell repertoires in COVID-19. Only in-frame clones appear in the TCRdb table, and some are missing; sequencing was by immunoSEQ multiplex PCR. The table records 95,000 to 150,000 clones, 70% to 85% of them present only once. Sequencing was done on a sample of peripheral blood. The receptor set was obtained from a woman between 65 and 79 years old with acute or convalescent COVID-19.

This chain connects TRBV5-4 to TRBJ2-7; D gene unclear. Trimming pared 0 bases from V and 0 bases from J, leaving 10 bases between. This CDR3 has 15 amino acids. From germline, CDR1 is SGHNT and CDR2 YYREEE (reference sequence). The CDR3, as DNA: TGTGCCAGCAGCTTGGGGGCAGGTTACTCCTACGAGCAGTACTTC. Its translation: CASSLGAGYSYEQYF. Full variable domain (remainder filled in from reference TRBV5-4 and TRBJ2-7): ETGVTQSPTHLIKTRGQQVTLRCSSQSGHNTVSWYQQALGQGPQFIFQYYREEENGRGNFPPRFSGLQFPNYSSELNVNALELDDSALYLCASSLGAGYSYEQYFGPGTRLTVT.

Written as DNA, the CDR3 is TGCGCCAGCAGCCAAGAAGAACATGTCACAGATACGCAGTATTTT. Translation: CASSQEEHVTDTQYF. The V gene is TRBV4-1, the J gene TRBJ2-3, with unresolved D. This CDR3 comprises 15 residues. Trimming stripped 0 bases from V and 2 bases from J, with 9 bases between. Germline V gene lookup returns CDR1 MGHRA and CDR2 YSYEKL.

This clone was observed a handful of times. Here the CDR3 reads CASLNEKLFF. The CDR3 DNA sequence: TGTGCCAGTCTTAATGAAAAACTGTTTTTT. The genes are TRBV2 and TRBJ1-4; D ambiguous. The V and J ends lost 9 bases and 4 bases respectively, with 3 bases between them. CDR1 is SNHLY, CDR2 FYNNEI, per germline. There are 10 residues in the CDR3.

V is TRBV10-3 and J is TRBJ2-1; 16 positions match TRBD2. Germline CDR1 ENHRY, CDR2 SYGVKD. CDR3 length equals 17 residues. V dropped 11 bases and J dropped 8; count of bases not matched to a gene: 15. CDR3 sequence: CAADQGTSGGAFDEQFF. CDR3 in DNA: TGTGCCGCAGACCAAGGGACTAGCGGGGGGGCTTTCGATGAGCAGTTCTTC.

The chain carries TRBV14 and TRBJ2-5; tentatively, D is TRBD1 (5 bases). This CDR3 is built from 16 residues. Germline loops: CDR1 SGHDN, CDR2 FVKESK. With 1 base removed from V and 0 bases from J, the gap between germline ends came to 12 bases. The CDR3, as DNA: TGTGCCAGCAGCCAAGTGAAAGGGGTCAACCAAGAGACCCAGTACTTC. This sequence encodes CASSQVKGVNQETQYF.

The V gene is TRBV5-4, the J gene TRBJ1-4, with 8 bases aligning to TRBD1. The CDR3 consists of 16 residues. Trimming at V came to 2 bases and at J to 4 bases, leaving 7 bases not matched to a gene. CDR1 is SGHNT and CDR2 is YYREEE in the germline V gene (reference sequence). CDR3 protein: CASSFGGQGHNEKLFF. The DNA of the CDR3 is TGTGCCAGCAGCTTCGGCGGACAGGGCCATAATGAAAAACTGTTTTTT.

This clone appeared once. This sequence joins TRBV27 and TRBJ1-2; a weak D match, TRBD1 (6 bases). Germline loops: CDR1 MNHEY, CDR2 SMNVEV (reference sequence). Trimming left V 1 base short and J 5 bases short, with 11 bases between. The CDR3 runs 14 residues. DNA for the CDR3: TGTGCCAGCAGTTTATTGGGGGACACGTATGGCTACACCTTC. Amino acid sequence: CASSLLGDTYGYTF.